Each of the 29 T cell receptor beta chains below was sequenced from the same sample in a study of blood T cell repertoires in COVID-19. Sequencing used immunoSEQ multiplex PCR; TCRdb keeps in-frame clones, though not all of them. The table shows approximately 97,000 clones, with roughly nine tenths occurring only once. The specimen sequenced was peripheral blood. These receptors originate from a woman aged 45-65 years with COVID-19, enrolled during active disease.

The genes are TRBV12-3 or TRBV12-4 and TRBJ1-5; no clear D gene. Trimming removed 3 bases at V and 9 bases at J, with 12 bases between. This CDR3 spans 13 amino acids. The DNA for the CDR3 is TGTGCCAGCAGTTTGGCTATCCGGGGGCCCCAGCATTTT. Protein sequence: CASSLAIRGPQHF.

Here the CDR3 reads CASSAGGLSSYEQYF. The DNA for the CDR3 is TGTGCCAGCAGCGCGGGCGGACTAAGCTCCTACGAGCAGTACTTC. This rearrangement joins TRBV9 to TRBJ2-7; D is perhaps TRBD2 (6 bases). Trimming took 3 bases from V and 0 from J, leaving 13 bases between them. This CDR3 has 15 amino acids. Germline lookup yields CDR1 SGDLS and CDR2 YYNGEE. The full variable domain, its missing parts supplied by reference TRBV9 and TRBJ2-7, is DSGVTQTPKHLITATGQRVTLRCSPRSGDLSVYWYQQSLDQGLQFLIQYYNGEERAKGNILERFSAQQFPDLHSELNLSSLELGDSALYFCASSAGGLSSYEQYFGPGTRLTVT.

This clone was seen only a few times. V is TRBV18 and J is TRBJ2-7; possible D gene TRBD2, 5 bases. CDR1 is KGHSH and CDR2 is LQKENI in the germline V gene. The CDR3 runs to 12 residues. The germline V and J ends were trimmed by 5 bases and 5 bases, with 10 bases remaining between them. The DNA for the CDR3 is TGTGCCAGCTCATCAGGACTCGACGAGCAGTACTTC. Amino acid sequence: CASSSGLDEQYF.

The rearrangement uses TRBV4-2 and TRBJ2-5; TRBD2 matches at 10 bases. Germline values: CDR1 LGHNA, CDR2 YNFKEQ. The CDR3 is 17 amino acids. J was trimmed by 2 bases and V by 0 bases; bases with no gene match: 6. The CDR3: CASSQDPMTSGQETQYF. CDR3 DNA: TGTGCCAGCAGCCAAGACCCTATGACTAGCGGGCAAGAGACCCAGTACTTC.

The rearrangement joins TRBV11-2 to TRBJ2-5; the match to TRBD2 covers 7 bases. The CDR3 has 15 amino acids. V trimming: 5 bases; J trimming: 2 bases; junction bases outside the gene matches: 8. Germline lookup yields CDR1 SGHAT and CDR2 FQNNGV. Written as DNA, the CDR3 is TGTGCCAGCAGCCCGATTACGGGGGGTCAAGAGACCCAGTACTTC. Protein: CASSPITGGQETQYF.

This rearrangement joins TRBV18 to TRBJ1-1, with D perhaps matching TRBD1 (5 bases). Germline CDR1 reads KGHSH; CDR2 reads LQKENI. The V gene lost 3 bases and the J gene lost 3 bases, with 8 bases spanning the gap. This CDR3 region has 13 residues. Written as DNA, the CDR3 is TGTGCCAGCTCACCCTCGACAGACACTGAAGCTTTCTTT. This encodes CASSPSTDTEAFF. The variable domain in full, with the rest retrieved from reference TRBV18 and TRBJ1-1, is NAGVMQNPRHLVRRRGQEARLRCSPMKGHSHVYWYRQLPEEGLKFMVYLQKENIIDESGMPKERFSAEFPKEGPSILRIQQVVRGDSAAYFCASSPSTDTEAFFGQGTRLTVV.

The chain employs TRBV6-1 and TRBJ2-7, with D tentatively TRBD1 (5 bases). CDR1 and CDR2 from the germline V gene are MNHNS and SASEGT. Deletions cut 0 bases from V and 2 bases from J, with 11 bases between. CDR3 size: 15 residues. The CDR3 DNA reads TGTGCCAGCAGTGAAGCGTCAGGGAACCCCTACGAGCAGTACTTC. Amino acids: CASSEASGNPYEQYF.

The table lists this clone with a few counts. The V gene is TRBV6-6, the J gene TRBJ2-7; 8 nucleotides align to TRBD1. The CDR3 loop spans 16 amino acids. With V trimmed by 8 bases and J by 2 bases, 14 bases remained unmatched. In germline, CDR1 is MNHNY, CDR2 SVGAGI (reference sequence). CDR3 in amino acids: CASETRPGGFAYEQYF. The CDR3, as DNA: TGTGCCAGCGAAACGAGGCCAGGGGGCTTCGCCTACGAGCAGTACTTC.

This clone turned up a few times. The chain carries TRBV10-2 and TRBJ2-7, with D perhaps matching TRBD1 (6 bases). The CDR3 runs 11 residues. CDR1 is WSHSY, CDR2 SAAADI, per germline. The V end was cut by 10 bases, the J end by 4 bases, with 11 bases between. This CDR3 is CANNGQYEQYF. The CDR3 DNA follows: TGCGCCAATAACGGACAGTACGAGCAGTACTTC.

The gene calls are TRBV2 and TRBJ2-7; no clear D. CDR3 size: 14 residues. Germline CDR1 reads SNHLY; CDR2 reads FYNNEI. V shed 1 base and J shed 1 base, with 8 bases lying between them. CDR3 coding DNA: TGTGCCAGCAGTGAAGACCACCAGTCCTACGAGCAGTACTTC. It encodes CASSEDHQSYEQYF.

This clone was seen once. CDR3 DNA: TGTGCCATCAGTGAAACAGGTTGGGCAGGGGCGTCCCTCCACTTT. It specifies CAISETGWAGASLHF. The gene calls are TRBV10-3 and TRBJ1-6; a weak D match, TRBD1 (6 bases). This CDR3 spans 15 amino acids. Trimming left V 3 bases short and J 14 bases short, with 20 bases between. CDR1 is ENHRY, CDR2 SYGVKD, per germline.

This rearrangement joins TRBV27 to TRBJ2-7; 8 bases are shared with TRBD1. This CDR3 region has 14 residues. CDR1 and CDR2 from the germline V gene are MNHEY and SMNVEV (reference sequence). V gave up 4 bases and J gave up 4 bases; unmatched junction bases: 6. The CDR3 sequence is CASSSPDRVYEQYF. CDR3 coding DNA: TGTGCCAGCAGTTCCCCGGACAGGGTGTACGAGCAGTACTTC.

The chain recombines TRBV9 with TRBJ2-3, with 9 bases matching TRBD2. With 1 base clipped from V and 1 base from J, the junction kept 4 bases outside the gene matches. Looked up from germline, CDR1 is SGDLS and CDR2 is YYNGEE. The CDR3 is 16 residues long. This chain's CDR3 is CASSVPERGGTDTQYF. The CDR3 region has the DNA TGTGCCAGCAGCGTACCCGAGCGGGGGGGCACAGATACGCAGTATTTT.

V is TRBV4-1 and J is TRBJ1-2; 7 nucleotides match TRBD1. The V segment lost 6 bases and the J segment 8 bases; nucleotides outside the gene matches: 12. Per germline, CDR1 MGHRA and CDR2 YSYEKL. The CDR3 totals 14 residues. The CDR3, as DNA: TGCGCCAGCAGGGACCTGACAGGGACTGGCGGCTACACCTTC. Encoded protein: CASRDLTGTGGYTF.

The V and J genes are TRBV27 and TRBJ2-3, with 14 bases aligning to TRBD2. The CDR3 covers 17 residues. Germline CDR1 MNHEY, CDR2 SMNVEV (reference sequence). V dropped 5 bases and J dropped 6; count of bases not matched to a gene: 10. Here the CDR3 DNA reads TGTGCCAGCAGTACAGAATCGACTAGCGGGGGGGCTGATACGCAGTATTTT. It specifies CASSTESTSGGADTQYF.

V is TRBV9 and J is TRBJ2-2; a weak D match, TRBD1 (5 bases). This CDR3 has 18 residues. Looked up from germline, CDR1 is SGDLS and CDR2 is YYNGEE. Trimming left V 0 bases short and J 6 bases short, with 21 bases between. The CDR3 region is CASSVGPDGTSGPGELFF. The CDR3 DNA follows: TGTGCCAGCAGCGTAGGCCCTGACGGAACCTCAGGGCCCGGGGAGCTGTTTTTT.

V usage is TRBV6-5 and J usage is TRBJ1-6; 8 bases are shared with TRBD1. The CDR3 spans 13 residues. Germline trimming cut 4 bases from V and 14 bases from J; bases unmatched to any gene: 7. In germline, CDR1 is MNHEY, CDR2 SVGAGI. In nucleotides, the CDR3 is TGTGCCAGCAGTTCCCAGGGGGCCGGTACCCTCCACTTT. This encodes CASSSQGAGTLHF.

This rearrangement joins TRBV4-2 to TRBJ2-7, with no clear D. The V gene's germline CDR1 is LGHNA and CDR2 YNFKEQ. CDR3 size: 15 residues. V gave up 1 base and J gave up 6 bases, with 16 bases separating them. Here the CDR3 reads CASSQVVAGSGEQYF. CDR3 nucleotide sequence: TGTGCCAGCAGCCAAGTGGTGGCTGGATCGGGCGAGCAGTACTTC.

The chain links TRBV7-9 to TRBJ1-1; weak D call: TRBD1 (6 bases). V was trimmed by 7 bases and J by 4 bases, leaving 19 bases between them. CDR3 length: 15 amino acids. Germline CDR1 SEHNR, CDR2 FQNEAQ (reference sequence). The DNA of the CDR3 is TGTGCCAGCAACTTTCCCCACAAGGGGGTCACTGAAGCTTTCTTT. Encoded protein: CASNFPHKGVTEAFF.

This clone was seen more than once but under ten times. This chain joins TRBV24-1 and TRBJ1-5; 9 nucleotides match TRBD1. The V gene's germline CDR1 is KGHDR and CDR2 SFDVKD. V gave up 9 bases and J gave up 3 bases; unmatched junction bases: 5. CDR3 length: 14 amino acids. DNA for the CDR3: TGTGCCACCGGGGACAGGGCCCTCAATCAGCCCCAGCATTTT. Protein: CATGDRALNQPQHF.

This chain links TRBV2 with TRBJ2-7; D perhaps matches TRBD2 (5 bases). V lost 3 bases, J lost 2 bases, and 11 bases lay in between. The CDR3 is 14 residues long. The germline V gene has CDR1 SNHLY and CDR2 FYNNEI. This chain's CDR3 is CASSEGRSPYEQYF. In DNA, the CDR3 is TGTGCCAGCAGTGAGGGGAGAAGCCCCTACGAGCAGTACTTC.

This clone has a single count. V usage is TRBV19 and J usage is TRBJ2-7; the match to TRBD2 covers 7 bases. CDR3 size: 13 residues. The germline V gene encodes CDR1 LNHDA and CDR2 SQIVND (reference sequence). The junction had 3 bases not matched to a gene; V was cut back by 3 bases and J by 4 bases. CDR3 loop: CASSMGREYEQYF. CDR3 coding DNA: TGTGCCAGTAGTATGGGGAGGGAGTACGAGCAGTACTTC.

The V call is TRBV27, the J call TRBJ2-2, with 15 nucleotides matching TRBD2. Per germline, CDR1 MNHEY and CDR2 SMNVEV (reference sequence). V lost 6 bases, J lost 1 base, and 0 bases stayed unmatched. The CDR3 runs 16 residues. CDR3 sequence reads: CASRGLAGGNTGELFF. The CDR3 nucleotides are TGTGCCAGCAGGGGACTAGCGGGGGGGAACACCGGGGAGCTGTTTTTT.

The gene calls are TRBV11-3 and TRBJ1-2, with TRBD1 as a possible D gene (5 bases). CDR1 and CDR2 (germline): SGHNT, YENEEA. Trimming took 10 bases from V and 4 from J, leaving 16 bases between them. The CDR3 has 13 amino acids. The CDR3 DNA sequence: TGTGCCATAGAGGAGGGCACAGGCTATGGCTACACCTTC. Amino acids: CAIEEGTGYGYTF.

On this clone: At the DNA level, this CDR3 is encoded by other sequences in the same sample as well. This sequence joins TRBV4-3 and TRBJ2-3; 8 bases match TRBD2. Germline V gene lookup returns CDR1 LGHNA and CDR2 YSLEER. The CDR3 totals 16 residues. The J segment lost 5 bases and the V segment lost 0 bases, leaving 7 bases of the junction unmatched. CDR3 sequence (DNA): TGCGCCAGCAGCCAAGATTCCGGGGGGGCCTTAGATACGCAGTATTTT. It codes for CASSQDSGGALDTQYF.

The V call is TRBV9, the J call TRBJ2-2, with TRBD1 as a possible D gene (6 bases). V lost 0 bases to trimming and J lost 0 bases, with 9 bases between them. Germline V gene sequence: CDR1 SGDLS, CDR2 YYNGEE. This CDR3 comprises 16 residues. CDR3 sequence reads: CASSVGDRPNTGELFF. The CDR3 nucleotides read TGTGCCAGCAGCGTAGGAGACAGGCCGAACACCGGGGAGCTGTTTTTT. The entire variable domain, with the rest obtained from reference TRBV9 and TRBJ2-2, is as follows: DSGVTQTPKHLITATGQRVTLRCSPRSGDLSVYWYQQSLDQGLQFLIQYYNGEERAKGNILERFSAQQFPDLHSELNLSSLELGDSALYFCASSVGDRPNTGELFFGEGSRLTVL.

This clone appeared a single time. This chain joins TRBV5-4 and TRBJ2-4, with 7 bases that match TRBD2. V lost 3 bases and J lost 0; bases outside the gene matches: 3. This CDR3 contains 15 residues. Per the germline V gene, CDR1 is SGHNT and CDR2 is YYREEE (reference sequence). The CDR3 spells CASSSSGLAKNIQYF. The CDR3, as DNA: TGTGCCAGCAGCTCTAGCGGATTAGCCAAAAACATTCAGTACTTC. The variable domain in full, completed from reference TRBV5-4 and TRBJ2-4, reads ETGVTQSPTHLIKTRGQQVTLRCSSQSGHNTVSWYQQALGQGPQFIFQYYREEENGRGNFPPRFSGLQFPNYSSELNVNALELDDSALYLCASSSSGLAKNIQYFGAGTRLSVL.

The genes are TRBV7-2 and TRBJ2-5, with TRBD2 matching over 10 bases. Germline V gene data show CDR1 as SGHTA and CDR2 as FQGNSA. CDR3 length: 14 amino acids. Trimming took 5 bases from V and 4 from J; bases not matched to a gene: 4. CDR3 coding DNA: TGTGCCAGCAGCACCAGCGGGGGGGCAGAGACCCAGTACTTC. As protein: CASSTSGGAETQYF.

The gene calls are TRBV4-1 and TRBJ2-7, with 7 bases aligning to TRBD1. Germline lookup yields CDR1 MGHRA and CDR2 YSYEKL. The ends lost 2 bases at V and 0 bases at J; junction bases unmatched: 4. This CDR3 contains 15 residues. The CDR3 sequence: CASSQPTGSSYEQYF. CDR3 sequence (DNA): TGCGCCAGCAGCCAACCGACAGGGTCCTCCTACGAGCAGTACTTC.